This TCR beta chain was identified during a study of identical twins. A universal primer site arose from template switching, and cDNA bore unique molecular identifiers. MiXCR, run by TCRdb on the 5' RACE reads, gives a single entry per CDR3 protein. The sample consists of about 1.7 million distinct CDR3 sequences, around a third of them appearing once. Looked up from germline, CDR1 is MNHEY and CDR2 is SMNVEV (reference sequence). Losses at the gene ends were 2 bases for V and 4 bases for J; bases not matched to a gene: 14. The CDR3 spans 17 residues. This clonotype has ten or more counts. As yet, its antigen is unknown. Whole-study results and caveats: Researchers reported weaker excess twin sharing in beta out-of-frame sequences. Findings depended on cross-sectional statistics rather than tracking the same donors.

This TCR was sampled from a newborn girl in good health. The rearrangement joins TRBV27 to TRBJ2-7, with TRBD1 matching 7 bases. Sample: cord blood. The CDR3 reads CASSLRTGKVDMYEQYF. The CDR3 DNA reads as TGTGCCAGCAGTTTACGGACAGGAAAGGTAGATATGTACGAGCAGTACTTC.